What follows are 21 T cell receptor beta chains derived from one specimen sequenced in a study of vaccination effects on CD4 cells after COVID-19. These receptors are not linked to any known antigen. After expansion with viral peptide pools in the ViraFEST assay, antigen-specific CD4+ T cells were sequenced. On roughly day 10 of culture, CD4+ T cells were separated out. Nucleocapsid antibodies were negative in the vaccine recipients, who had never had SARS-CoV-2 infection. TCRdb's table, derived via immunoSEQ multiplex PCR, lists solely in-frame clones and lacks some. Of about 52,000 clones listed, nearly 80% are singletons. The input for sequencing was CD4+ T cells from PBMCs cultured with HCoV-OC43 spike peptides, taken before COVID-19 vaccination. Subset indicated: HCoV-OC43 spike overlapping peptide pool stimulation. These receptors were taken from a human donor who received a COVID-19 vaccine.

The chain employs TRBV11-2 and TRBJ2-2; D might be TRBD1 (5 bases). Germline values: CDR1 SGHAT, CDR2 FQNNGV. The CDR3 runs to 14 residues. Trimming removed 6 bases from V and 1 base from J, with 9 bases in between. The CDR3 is CASRNTGNTGELFF. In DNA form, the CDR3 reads TGTGCCAGCAGAAATACAGGGAACACCGGGGAGCTGTTTTTT.

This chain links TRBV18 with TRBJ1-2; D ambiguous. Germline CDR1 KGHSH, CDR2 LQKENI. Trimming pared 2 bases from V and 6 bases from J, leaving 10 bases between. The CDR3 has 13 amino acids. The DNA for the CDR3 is TGTGCCAGCTCACCATCTTTGCGAGATGGCTACACCTTC. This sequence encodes CASSPSLRDGYTF.

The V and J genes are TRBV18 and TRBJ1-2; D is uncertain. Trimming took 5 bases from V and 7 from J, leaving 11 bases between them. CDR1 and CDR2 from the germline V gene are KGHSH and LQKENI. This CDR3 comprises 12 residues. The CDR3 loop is CASSFGVRGYTF. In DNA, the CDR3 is TGTGCCAGCTCATTCGGGGTTCGTGGCTACACCTTC.

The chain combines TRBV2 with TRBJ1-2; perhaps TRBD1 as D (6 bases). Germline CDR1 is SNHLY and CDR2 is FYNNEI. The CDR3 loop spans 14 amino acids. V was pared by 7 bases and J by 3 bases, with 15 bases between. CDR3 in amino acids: CASTPRGRDYGYTF. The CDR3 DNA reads TGTGCCAGCACCCCCCGGGGGCGGGACTATGGCTACACCTTC.

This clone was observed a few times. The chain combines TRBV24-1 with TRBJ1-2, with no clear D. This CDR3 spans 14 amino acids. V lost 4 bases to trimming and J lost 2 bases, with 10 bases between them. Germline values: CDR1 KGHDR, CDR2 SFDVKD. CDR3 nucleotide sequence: TGTGCCACCAGTGACCCACCCGTGAACTATGGCTACACCTTC. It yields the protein CATSDPPVNYGYTF.

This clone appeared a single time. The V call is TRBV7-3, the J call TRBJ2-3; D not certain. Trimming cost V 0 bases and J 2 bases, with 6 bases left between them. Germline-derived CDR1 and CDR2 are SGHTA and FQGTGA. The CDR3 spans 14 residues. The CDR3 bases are TGTGCCAGCAGCTTAACTCGGAACACAGATACGCAGTATTTT. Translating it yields CASSLTRNTDTQYF.

The DNA for the CDR3 is TGTGCCTGGAGTAGGGACAGGGGGCTTCCCTATGGCTACACCTTC. Amino acids: CAWSRDRGLPYGYTF. This chain connects TRBV30 to TRBJ1-2; 12 nucleotides align to TRBD1. J gave up 4 bases and V 2 bases, and 5 bases lay outside the gene matches. The CDR3 has 15 amino acids. Germline assignment: CDR1 GTSNPN and CDR2 SVGIG (reference sequence).

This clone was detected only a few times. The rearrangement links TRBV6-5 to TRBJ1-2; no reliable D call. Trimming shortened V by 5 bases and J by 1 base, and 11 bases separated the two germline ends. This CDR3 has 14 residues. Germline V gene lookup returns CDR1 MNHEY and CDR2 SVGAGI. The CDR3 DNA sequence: TGTGCCAGCAGTCCTTCCCCCTATAACTATGGCTACACCTTC. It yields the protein CASSPSPYNYGYTF.

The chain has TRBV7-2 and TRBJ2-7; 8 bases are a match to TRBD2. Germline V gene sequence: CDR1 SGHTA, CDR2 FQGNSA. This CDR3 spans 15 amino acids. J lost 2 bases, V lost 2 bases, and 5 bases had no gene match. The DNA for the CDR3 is TGTGCCAGCAGCTTACTACCCGGGGGGGCCTACGAGCAGTACGTC. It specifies CASSLLPGGAYEQYV.

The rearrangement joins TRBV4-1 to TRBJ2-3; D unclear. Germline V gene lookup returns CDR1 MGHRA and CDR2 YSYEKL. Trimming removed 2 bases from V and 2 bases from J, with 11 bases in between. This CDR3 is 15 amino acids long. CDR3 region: CASSQNAGDTDTQYF. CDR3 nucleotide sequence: TGCGCCAGCAGCCAAAACGCCGGAGACACAGATACGCAGTATTTT.

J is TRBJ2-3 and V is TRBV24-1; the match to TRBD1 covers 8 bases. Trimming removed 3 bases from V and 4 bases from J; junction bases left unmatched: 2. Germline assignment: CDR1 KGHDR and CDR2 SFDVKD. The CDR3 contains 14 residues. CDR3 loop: CATSDGQGADTQYF. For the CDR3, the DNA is TGTGCCACCAGTGATGGACAGGGCGCAGATACGCAGTATTTT.

In DNA form, the CDR3 reads TGTGCCAGCTCCCCAGGGTTGGCCGTAGCGGGTTCACCCCTCCACTTT. Translation: CASSPGLAVAGSPLHF. This sequence joins TRBV18 and TRBJ1-6, with D perhaps TRBD1 (5 bases). Trimming removed 6 bases from V and 9 bases from J, with 21 bases in between. Germline CDR1 and CDR2: KGHSH and LQKENI. This CDR3 spans 16 amino acids.

Here the CDR3 reads CASSPTTGGVNQPQHF. The DNA for the CDR3 is TGCGCCAGCAGCCCAACTACAGGGGGCGTCAATCAGCCCCAGCATTTT. The chain is built from TRBV5-1 and TRBJ1-5; the match to TRBD1 covers 9 bases. CDR1 is SGHRS and CDR2 is YFSETQ in the germline V gene. This CDR3 contains 16 residues. The V segment lost 4 bases and the J segment 3 bases; nucleotides outside the gene matches: 8.

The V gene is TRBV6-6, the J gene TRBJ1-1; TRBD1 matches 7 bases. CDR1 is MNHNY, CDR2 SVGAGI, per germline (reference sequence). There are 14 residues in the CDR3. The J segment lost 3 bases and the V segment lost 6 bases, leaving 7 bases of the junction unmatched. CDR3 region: CASSYRGRDTEAFF. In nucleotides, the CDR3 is TGTGCCAGCAGCTACAGGGGTAGGGACACTGAAGCTTTCTTT.

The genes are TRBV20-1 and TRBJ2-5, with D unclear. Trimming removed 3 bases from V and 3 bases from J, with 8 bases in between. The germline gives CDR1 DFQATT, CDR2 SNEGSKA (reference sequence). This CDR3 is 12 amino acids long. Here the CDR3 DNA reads TGCAGTGCTAGTGTGGCCGAAGAGACCCAGTACTTC. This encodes CSASVAEETQYF.

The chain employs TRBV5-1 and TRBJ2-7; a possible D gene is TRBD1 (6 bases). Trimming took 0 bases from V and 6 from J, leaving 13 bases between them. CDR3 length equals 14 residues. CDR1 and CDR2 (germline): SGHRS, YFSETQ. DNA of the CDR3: TGCGCCAGCAGCTTGGTTGGGGGCCCAGGCGAGCAGTACGTC. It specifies CASSLVGGPGEQYV.

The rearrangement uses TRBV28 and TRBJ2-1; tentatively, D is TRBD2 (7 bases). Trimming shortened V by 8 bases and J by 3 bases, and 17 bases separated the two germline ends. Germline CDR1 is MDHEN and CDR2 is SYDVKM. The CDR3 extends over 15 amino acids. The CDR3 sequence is CASGPVGGRYNEQFF. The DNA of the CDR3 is TGTGCCAGCGGGCCAGTGGGGGGGCGCTACAATGAGCAGTTCTTC.

CDR3 loop: CASSLEGRENTQYF. CDR3 coding DNA: TGCGCCAGCAGCTTGGAAGGCAGGGAGAATACGCAGTATTTT. The chain joins TRBV5-1 to TRBJ2-3; the D gene could be TRBD1 or TRBD2 (5 bases each). The V and J ends lost 0 bases and 7 bases respectively, with 12 bases between them. The germline V gene encodes CDR1 SGHRS and CDR2 YFSETQ. The CDR3 is 14 amino acids.

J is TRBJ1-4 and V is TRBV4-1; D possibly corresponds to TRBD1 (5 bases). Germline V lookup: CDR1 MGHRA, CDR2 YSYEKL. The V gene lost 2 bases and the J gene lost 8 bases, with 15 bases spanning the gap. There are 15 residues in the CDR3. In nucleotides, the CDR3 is TGCGCCAGCAGCCAAAAAGGGGTGCGAGAGGAAAAACTGTTTTTT. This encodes CASSQKGVREEKLFF.

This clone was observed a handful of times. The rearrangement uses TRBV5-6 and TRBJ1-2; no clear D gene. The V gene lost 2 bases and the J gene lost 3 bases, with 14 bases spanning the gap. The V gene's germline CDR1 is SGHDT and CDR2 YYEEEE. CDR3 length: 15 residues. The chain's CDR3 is CASSFSPQEDYGYTF. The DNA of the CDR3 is TGTGCCAGCAGCTTTTCACCTCAGGAGGACTATGGCTACACCTTC.

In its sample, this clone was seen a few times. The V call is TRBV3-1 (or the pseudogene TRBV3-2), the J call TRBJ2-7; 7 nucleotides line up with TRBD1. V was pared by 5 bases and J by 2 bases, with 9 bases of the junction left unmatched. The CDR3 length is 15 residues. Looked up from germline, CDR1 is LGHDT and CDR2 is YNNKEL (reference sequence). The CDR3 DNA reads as TGTGCCAGCAGCACCACCGGGACAGACACCTACGAGCAGTACGTC. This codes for CASSTTGTDTYEQYV.